Listed below are T cell receptor beta chains from one sample, sequenced in a study of shared clonotypes between healthy human individuals. The protocol was immunoSEQ multiplex PCR, while the TCRdb copy is restricted to in-frame clones and leaves out a portion. The table records around 1.1 million clones, around three quarters of them present only once. Sequencing was performed on memory CD4+ T cells from PBMCs. The receptors were sampled from a man between 18 and 29 years old in good health. Some clones in this sample may be carry-over from other donors' samples. CDR3s include the opening cysteine and the closing phenylalanine or tryptophan. The D gene is left open where the match is weak.

V,J,D,CDR3,DNA
TRBV27,TRBJ2-3,TRBD2,CAGSSLRLAGTDTQYF,TGTGCCGGCAGTTCCCTCCGACTAGCGGGGACAGATACGCAGTATTTT
TRBV5-1,TRBJ1-1,NA,CASTRQKNTEAFF,TGCGCCAGCACGCGACAGAAGAACACTGAAGCTTTCTTT
TRBV28,TRBJ1-1,NA,CASSYPLGGATEAFF,TGTGCCAGCAGTTACCCGCTTGGAGGGGCCACTGAAGCTTTCTTT
TRBV2,TRBJ1-4,NA,CASSDPGAANEKLFF,TGTGCCAGCAGTGACCCGGGGGCGGCTAATGAAAAACTGTTTTTT
TRBV6-6,TRBJ2-5,NA,CASTPQQRYQETQYF,TGTGCCAGCACCCCCCAACAGAGGTACCAAGAGACCCAGTACTTC
TRBV30,TRBJ1-2,NA,CAWSSRALNYGYTF,TGTGCCTGGAGTTCAAGGGCCCTAAACTATGGCTACACCTTC
TRBV7-9,TRBJ2-5,TRBD1,CASSLGGDRIQETQYF,TGTGCCAGCAGCTTAGGTGGGGACAGGATCCAAGAGACCCAGTACTTC
TRBV29-1,TRBJ2-3,TRBD2,CSVEGVLAGGSTDTQYF,TGCAGCGTTGAAGGCGTTCTAGCGGGAGGAAGCACAGATACGCAGTATTTT
TRBV21-1,TRBJ2-1,NA,CASSRNEQFF,TGTGCCAGCTCGAGAAATGAGCAGTTCTTC
TRBV11-3,TRBJ2-1,NA,CASSIGRNEQFF,TGTGCCAGCAGCATCGGACGTAATGAGCAGTTCTTC
TRBV7-6,TRBJ1-3,TRBD1,CASSFTGGTGNTIYF,TGTGCCAGCAGCTTCACAGGGGGCACTGGAAACACCATATATTTT
TRBV5-1,TRBJ2-5,TRBD2,CASSQGLASQETQYF,TGCGCCAGCAGCCAGGGACTAGCAAGTCAAGAGACCCAGTACTTC
TRBV27,TRBJ2-4,TRBD2,CASTTSGSGNIQYF,TGTGCCAGCACTACTAGCGGGAGTGGGAACATTCAGTACTTC